The 24 T cell receptor beta chains in this list originate from one sample, sequenced in a study of post-analysis software for immune sequencing data. Antigens of these TCRs are unknown. Sequencing libraries made from TCR beta cDNA carried unique molecular identifiers. Each CDR3 protein gets one entry after TCRdb re-called the PCR reads with MiXCR. Of 750,000 to 950,000 distinct CDR3 sequences listed, about 43% were seen once; the top ten hold 4% to 5%. Study-wide results and caveats: Among a few TRBV segments more frequent in patients than controls were TRBV5-6, TRBV5-1 and TRBV20-1.

Sample: blood. Receptors originate from a girl aged 10 to 17 with multiple sclerosis.

To note about this clonotype: This may stem from a read error, because a much larger clone lies one nucleotide away. The chain recombines TRBV5-1 with TRBJ2-5, with D possibly matching TRBD1 (5 bases). V lost 4 bases, J lost 11 bases, and 21 bases lay in between. The germline gives CDR1 SGHRS, CDR2 YFSETQ. This CDR3 has 14 residues. CDR3 in amino acids: CASSLQERTYGQYF. In DNA, the CDR3 is TGCGCCAGCAGCCTACAGGAGAGAACCTACGGGCAGTACTTC.

CDR3 protein: CASSYTALEQYF. The CDR3 nucleotides read TGTGCCAGCAGTTACACGGCCCTCGAGCAGTACTTC. The chain uses TRBV6-2 or TRBV6-3 and TRBJ2-5; D ambiguous. The end of the DNA aligns better with TRBJ2-7, so the J call may be wrong. This CDR3 region has 12 residues. Germline values: CDR1 MNHEY, CDR2 SVGEGT.

This clonotype was recorded a few times. The rearrangement links TRBV20-1 to TRBJ2-3, with D uncertain. Deletions cut 3 bases from V and 5 bases from J, with 12 bases between. This CDR3 spans 13 amino acids. Germline V gene data show CDR1 as DFQATT and CDR2 as SNEGSKA (reference sequence). This CDR3 is CSARATNRDTQYF. CDR3 nucleotides: TGCAGTGCTAGGGCCACGAACCGAGATACGCAGTATTTT.

This clonotype has a single count. The rearrangement joins TRBV4-2 to TRBJ2-6, with D maybe TRBD2 (6 bases). Germline values: CDR1 LGHNA, CDR2 YNFKEQ. Trimming took off 3 bases at V and 0 bases at J, with 18 bases between the two ends. This CDR3 is built from 19 residues. CDR3 in amino acids: CASSHPPGEFRSGANVLTF. DNA for the CDR3: TGTGCCAGCAGCCACCCCCCGGGGGAGTTCCGCTCTGGGGCCAACGTCCTGACTTTC.

CDR3 nucleotide sequence: TGTGCCAGCAGCTCCCAACTAAGACGGGAGACCCAGTACTTC. This gives the protein CASSSQLRRETQYF. This chain joins TRBV7-9 and TRBJ2-5; D is undetermined. The CDR3 has 14 residues. Between the trimmed V and J ends, which lost 4 bases and 5 bases, there was a span of 14 bases. Germline CDR1 is SEHNR and CDR2 is FQNEAQ (reference sequence).

This clonotype has more than one count but fewer than ten. Written as DNA, the CDR3 is TGTGCCATCAGTGAGACCCCAGAAGCAATTGACTATGGCTACACCTTC. This codes for CAISETPEAIDYGYTF. The chain combines TRBV10-3 with TRBJ1-2; no clear D gene. CDR1 and CDR2 (germline): ENHRY, SYGVKD. CDR3 size: 16 residues. The germline V and J ends were trimmed by 2 bases and 3 bases, with 16 bases remaining between them.

The chain couples TRBV16 to TRBJ2-3, with D hard to call. Trimming took off 0 bases at V and 0 bases at J, with 4 bases between the two ends. The CDR3 spans 14 residues. CDR1 is KGHSY and CDR2 is FQNENV in the germline V gene. CDR3: CASSQSTSTDTQYF. CDR3 in DNA: TGTGCCAGCAGCCAATCGACGAGCACAGATACGCAGTATTTT.

The chain couples TRBV9 to TRBJ2-4; D is possibly TRBD2 (5 bases). V lost 0 bases to trimming and J lost 8 bases, with 12 bases between them. Germline V lookup: CDR1 SGDLS, CDR2 YYNGEE. The CDR3 sequence is 14 residues long. Written as DNA, the CDR3 is TGTGCCAGCAGCGTAGGAGGGAGTTGGGACATTCAGTACTTC. This gives the protein CASSVGGSWDIQYF.

This clonotype was found a few times. The V call is TRBV20-1, the J call TRBJ2-5, with 9 nucleotides matching TRBD2. The J call may be wrong; the DNA end is better matched by TRBJ2-7. The CDR3 is made up of 14 amino acids. CDR1 is DFQATT and CDR2 is SNEGSKA in the germline V gene (reference sequence). The CDR3: CSARTPSGTYEQYF. The CDR3 bases are TGCAGTGCAAGAACTCCTAGCGGGACATACGAGCAGTACTTC.

J is TRBJ2-3 and V is TRBV5-5, with 11 bases fitting TRBD1. Germline-derived CDR1 and CDR2 are SGHKS and YYEKEE (reference sequence). J lost 2 bases, V lost 7 bases, and 3 bases had no gene match. CDR3 length: 14 amino acids. CDR3 coding DNA: TGTGCCAGCCCAGGACAGGGGGCCACAGATACGCAGTATTTT. It encodes CASPGQGATDTQYF.

Of note for this clonotype: Being one base from a much bigger clone, this may be a read error. The chain joins TRBV9 to TRBJ1-1; the match to TRBD1 covers 7 bases. Germline V lookup: CDR1 SGDLS, CDR2 YYNGEE. The J segment lost 1 base and the V segment lost 6 bases, leaving 3 bases of the junction unmatched. The CDR3 has 13 amino acids. CDR3 in amino acids: CASKRQGNTEAFF. The CDR3 DNA reads TGTGCCAGCAAACGACAGGGGAACACTGAAGCTTTCTTT.

The chain joins TRBV11-1 to TRBJ2-1; D remains ambiguous. V lost 2 bases and J lost 3, with 8 bases in between. Germline loops: CDR1 SGHAT, CDR2 FQDESV (reference sequence). This CDR3 region has 14 residues. CDR3 residues: CASSLQGYYNEQFF. Written as DNA, the CDR3 is TGTGCCAGCAGCTTACAAGGGTACTACAATGAGCAGTTCTTC.

V gene TRBV3-1 combines with J gene TRBJ1-1, with D unresolved. CDR1 LGHDT and CDR2 YNNKEL come from the germline V gene (reference sequence). The CDR3 is made up of 15 amino acids. The ends were cut back, 0 bases at V and 0 bases at J, with 8 bases in the middle. Here the CDR3 DNA reads TGTGCCAGCAGCCAAGAGGGTGCAGTGAACACTGAAGCTTTCTTT. Its protein is CASSQEGAVNTEAFF.

This clonotype occurred a few times. The genes are TRBV10-3 and TRBJ2-5, with 12 bases that match TRBD2. The germline V gene encodes CDR1 ENHRY and CDR2 SYGVKD. V trimming: 2 bases; J trimming: 4 bases; junction bases outside the gene matches: 8. This CDR3 has 17 residues. CDR3 amino acids: CAISEAKTSGSAETQYF. In DNA form, the CDR3 reads TGTGCCATCAGTGAGGCCAAGACTAGCGGGAGCGCAGAGACCCAGTACTTC.

This clonotype was picked up one time. The V and J genes are TRBV7-9 and TRBJ2-6; 7 nucleotides align to TRBD1. Trimming removed 6 bases from V and 0 bases from J; junction bases left unmatched: 5. Germline-derived CDR1 and CDR2 are SEHNR and FQNEAQ (reference sequence). The CDR3 runs 16 residues. Written as DNA, the CDR3 is TGTGCCAGCAGTTGGGGGACAGTCTCTGGGGCCAACGTCCTGACTTTC. Amino acids: CASSWGTVSGANVLTF.

This clonotype was counted between two and nine times. V and J are TRBV9 and TRBJ2-5; D possibly corresponds to TRBD2 (6 bases). CDR3 length: 14 residues. Germline values: CDR1 SGDLS, CDR2 YYNGEE. Trimming took 0 bases from V and 5 from J, leaving 11 bases between them. CDR3 sequence: CASSVGSAGETQYF. CDR3 nucleotides: TGTGCCAGCAGCGTAGGCTCCGCGGGGGAGACCCAGTACTTC.

This chain uses TRBV29-1 with TRBJ2-7; TRBD2 matches 8 bases. This CDR3 is 12 amino acids long. Trimming removed 8 bases from V and 2 bases from J; junction bases left unmatched: 5. The V gene's germline CDR1 is SQVTM and CDR2 ANQGSEA. The CDR3 coding sequence is TGCAGCATGCGGGGGGCTGCCTACGAGCAGTACTTC. Translating it yields CSMRGAAYEQYF.

V usage is TRBV5-1 and J usage is TRBJ2-7, with D uncertain. The DNA matches TRBJ2-5 better at its end, which makes the J call doubtful. The CDR3 spans 14 residues. The germline V gene encodes CDR1 SGHRS and CDR2 YFSETQ. For the CDR3, the DNA is TGCGCCAGCAGCCCCGGATCCGGCCGGGAGACCCAGTACTTC. This gives the protein CASSPGSGRETQYF.

This chain connects TRBV7-6 to TRBJ1-2, with 10 bases matching TRBD1. This CDR3 is built from 16 residues. V was clipped by 2 bases and J by 2 bases; unmatched bases: 5. From germline, CDR1 is SGHVS and CDR2 FNYEAQ. The CDR3, as DNA: TGTGCCAGCAGCTTACTCGAGGACAGGGGGAACTATGGCTACACCTTC. It specifies CASSLLEDRGNYGYTF.

To note about this clonotype: The junction and the germline gene differ at one end; a read error may be behind it. CDR3 sequence (DNA): TGTGCCAACAGCTCGCAGGGGGGTTACACAGATACGCAGTATTTT. It translates to CANSSQGGYTDTQYF. The chain couples TRBV7-2 to TRBJ2-3; tentative D call: TRBD1 (7 bases). This CDR3 comprises 15 residues. The germline gives CDR1 SGHTA, CDR2 FQGNSA.

This chain joins TRBV20-1 and TRBJ2-1; 10 nucleotides match TRBD2. V lost 2 bases, J lost 10 bases, and 11 bases stayed unmatched. The V gene's germline CDR1 is DFQATT and CDR2 SNEGSKA (reference sequence). There are 15 residues in the CDR3. The CDR3 protein is CSARQLAGIREEQFF. CDR3 nucleotides: TGCAGTGCTAGACAACTAGCGGGAATCCGAGAAGAGCAGTTCTTC.

This chain joins TRBV20-1 and TRBJ2-1; no definite D call. Germline lookup yields CDR1 DFQATT and CDR2 SNEGSKA (reference sequence). The germline V and J ends were trimmed by 2 bases and 4 bases, with 9 bases remaining between them. The CDR3 totals 13 residues. The CDR3 region has the DNA TGCAGTGCTAGAAGGATTTCTTACAATGAGCAGTTCTTC. Translation: CSARRISYNEQFF.

The gene calls are TRBV29-1 and TRBJ1-2; possible D gene TRBD1, 5 bases. The CDR3 has 13 amino acids. The V end lost 5 bases, the J end lost 2 bases, and 12 bases lay between the germline ends. From germline, CDR1 is SQVTM and CDR2 ANQGSEA. The CDR3 loop reads CSVFGTDNYGYTF. DNA for the CDR3: TGCAGCGTTTTCGGGACGGACAACTATGGCTACACCTTC.

This clonotype has more than one count but fewer than ten. This chain joins TRBV10-3 and TRBJ1-1; no clear D gene. V lost 4 bases, J lost 5 bases, and 11 bases lay in between. The length of the CDR3 is 13 residues. Germline CDR1 reads ENHRY; CDR2 reads SYGVKD. The CDR3 is CAISGRSVTEAFF. The CDR3, as DNA: TGTGCCATCAGTGGACGGTCTGTAACTGAAGCTTTCTTT.